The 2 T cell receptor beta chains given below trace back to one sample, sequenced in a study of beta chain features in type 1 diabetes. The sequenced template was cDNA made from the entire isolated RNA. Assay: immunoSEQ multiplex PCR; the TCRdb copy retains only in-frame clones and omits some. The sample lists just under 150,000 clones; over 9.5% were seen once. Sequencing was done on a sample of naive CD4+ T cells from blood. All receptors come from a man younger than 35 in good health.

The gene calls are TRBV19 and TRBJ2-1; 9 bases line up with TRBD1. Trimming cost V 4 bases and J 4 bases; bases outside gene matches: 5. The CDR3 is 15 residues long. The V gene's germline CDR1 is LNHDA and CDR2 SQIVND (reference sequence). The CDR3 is CASSTRDRAYNEQFF. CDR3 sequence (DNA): TGTGCCAGTAGTACCCGGGACAGGGCGTACAATGAGCAGTTCTTC.

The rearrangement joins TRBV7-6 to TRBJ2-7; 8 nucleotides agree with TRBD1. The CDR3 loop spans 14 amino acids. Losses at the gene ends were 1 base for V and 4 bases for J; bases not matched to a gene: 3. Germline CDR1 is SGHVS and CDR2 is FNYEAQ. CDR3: CASSLGDRRYEQYF. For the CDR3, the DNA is TGTGCCAGCAGCTTAGGGGACAGGAGGTACGAGCAGTACTTC.